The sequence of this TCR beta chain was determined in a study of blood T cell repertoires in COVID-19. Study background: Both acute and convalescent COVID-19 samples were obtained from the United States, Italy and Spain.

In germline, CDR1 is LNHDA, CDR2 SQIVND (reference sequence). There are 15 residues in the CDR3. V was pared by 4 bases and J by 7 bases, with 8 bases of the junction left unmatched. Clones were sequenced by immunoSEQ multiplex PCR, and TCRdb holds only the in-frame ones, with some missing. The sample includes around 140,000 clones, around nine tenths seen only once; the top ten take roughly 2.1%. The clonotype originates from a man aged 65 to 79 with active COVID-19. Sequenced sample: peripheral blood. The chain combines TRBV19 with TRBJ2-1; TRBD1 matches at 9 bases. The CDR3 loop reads CASSTIQGARNEQFF. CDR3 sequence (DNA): TGTGCCAGTAGTACGATACAGGGGGCGCGAAATGAGCAGTTCTTC.